Here is one TCR beta chain with its context. Used for diagnoses were clinical symptoms, serum thyroxine and TRAb, thyroid ultrasound and orbital computed tomography. The record originates from a study of T cells in Graves' hyperthyroidism and ophthalmopathy. Study-wide background: Prior to any treatment, at the point of initial diagnosis, peripheral blood was collected.

Amplified TCR beta CDR3 regions came from RNA transcripts. The HTBI primer set drove a first-round RT-PCR of the TCR CDR3. TCRdb used MiXCR to reprocess the multiplex PCR reads, holding one entry per CDR3 protein. The repertoire has about 840,000 distinct CDR3 sequences, about two fifths of them found once; the top ten carry roughly 8.3%. Trimming removed 7 bases from V and 4 bases from J, with 19 bases in between. The CDR3 loop spans 15 amino acids. The sequencing input was blood. The sequence was collected from a man between 18 and 29 years old with Graves' hyperthyroidism. The rearrangement uses TRBV12-3 or TRBV12-4 and TRBJ2-5; the D is unclear. CDR3 residues: CASTTSLSALETQYF. The DNA of the CDR3 is TGTGCCAGCACCACTTCACTGTCTGCCTTAGAGACCCAGTACTTC.